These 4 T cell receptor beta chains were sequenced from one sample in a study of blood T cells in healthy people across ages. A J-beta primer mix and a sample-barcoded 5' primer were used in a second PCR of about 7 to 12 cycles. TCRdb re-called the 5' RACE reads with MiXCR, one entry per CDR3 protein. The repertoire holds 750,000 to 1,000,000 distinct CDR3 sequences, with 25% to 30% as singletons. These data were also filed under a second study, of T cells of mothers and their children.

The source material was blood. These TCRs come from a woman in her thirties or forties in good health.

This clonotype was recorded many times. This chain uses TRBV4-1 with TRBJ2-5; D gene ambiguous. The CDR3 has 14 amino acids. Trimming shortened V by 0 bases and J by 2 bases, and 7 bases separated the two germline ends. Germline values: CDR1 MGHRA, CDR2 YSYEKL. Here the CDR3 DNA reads TGCGCCAGCAGCCAAGAACCCCGGCAAGAGACCCAGTACTTC. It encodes CASSQEPRQETQYF.

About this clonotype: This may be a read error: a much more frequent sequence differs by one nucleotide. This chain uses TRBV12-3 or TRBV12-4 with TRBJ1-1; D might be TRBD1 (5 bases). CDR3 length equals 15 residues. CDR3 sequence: CTSSWGQTGNTEAFF. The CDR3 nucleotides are TGTACCAGCAGTTGGGGTCAAACAGGGAACACTGAAGCTTTCTTT.

In DNA form, the CDR3 reads TGCAGTGCCCCTAACGAAAACTATGGCTACACCTTC. Its translation: CSAPNENYGYTF. The chain joins TRBV20-1 to TRBJ1-2; D is uncertain. Germline assignment: CDR1 DFQATT and CDR2 SNEGSKA (reference sequence). V dropped 6 bases and J dropped 2 bases, with 10 bases sitting between them. CDR3 size: 12 residues.

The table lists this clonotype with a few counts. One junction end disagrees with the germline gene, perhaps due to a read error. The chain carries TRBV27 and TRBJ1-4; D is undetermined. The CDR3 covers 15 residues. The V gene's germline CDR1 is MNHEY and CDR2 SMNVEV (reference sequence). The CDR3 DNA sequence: TGTGCCAACAGTCGATCGGGGTTGACTAATGAAAAACTGTTTTTT. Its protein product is CANSRSGLTNEKLFF.